These 8 T cell receptor beta chains share one sample of origin, sequenced in a study of CD8+ T cells in alopecia areata. Extracted RNA was reverse transcribed into cDNA, the sequencing template. Produced via immunoSEQ multiplex PCR; TCRdb's table is partial and in-frame only. The sample contains 140,000 or so clones, about 51% of which appear only once. Sequencing used CD4+ T cells sorted from blood, obtained at week 0. All receptors come from a human donor with alopecia areata.

The CDR3, as DNA: TGTGCCTGGAGTATGCATCAAGATCTGGGCGAGCAGTACTTC. Translated, it gives CAWSMHQDLGEQYF. The genes are TRBV30 and TRBJ2-7; no clear D gene. Trimming cost V 2 bases and J 6 bases, with 17 bases left between them. The germline V gene encodes CDR1 GTSNPN and CDR2 SVGIG (reference sequence). The CDR3 has 14 amino acids.

This clone was seen a few times. V usage is TRBV6-6 and J usage is TRBJ1-1, with no clear D. V lost 0 bases and J lost 10, with 3 bases in between. Germline V lookup: CDR1 MNHNY, CDR2 SVGAGI (reference sequence). This CDR3 contains 10 residues. CDR3 region: CASSYSGAFF. CDR3 nucleotide sequence: TGTGCCAGCAGTTACTCAGGAGCTTTCTTT.

This clone showed up just a few times. The J gene is TRBJ2-3, the V gene TRBV30; D is perhaps TRBD2 (6 bases). The germline V and J ends were trimmed by 4 bases and 2 bases, with 13 bases remaining between them. Germline V lookup: CDR1 GTSNPN, CDR2 SVGIG (reference sequence). The CDR3 is 14 residues long. Here the CDR3 DNA reads TGTGCCTGGACACGGACTAAATTCACAGATACGCAGTATTTT. Its translation: CAWTRTKFTDTQYF.

This clone was seen more than once but under ten times. This rearrangement joins TRBV29-1 to TRBJ2-7; 15 bases agree with TRBD2. Germline V CDR1 and CDR2: SQVTM, ANQGSEA. The CDR3 is 17 amino acids. J gave up 2 bases and V 6 bases, and 11 bases lay outside the gene matches. This CDR3 reads CSVSGTSGRISPYEQYF. The DNA of the CDR3 is TGCAGCGTGTCCGGGACTAGCGGGAGGATCTCCCCCTACGAGCAGTACTTC.

Worth noting for this clone: Other DNA sequences in the sample encode the same CDR3. The rearrangement uses TRBV20-1 and TRBJ2-5, with D unresolved. The CDR3 spans 11 residues. V lost 1 base and J 4 bases, leaving 4 bases between the germline ends. Germline CDR1 reads DFQATT; CDR2 reads SNEGSKA (reference sequence). The CDR3 nucleotides are TGCAGTGCTAGAGCGGGAGAGACCCAGTACTTC. Translated, it gives CSARAGETQYF.

V gene TRBV11-2 combines with J gene TRBJ2-1, with TRBD2 as a possible D gene (5 bases). V gave up 5 bases and J gave up 0 bases, with 11 bases separating them. CDR3 size: 15 residues. The germline gives CDR1 SGHAT, CDR2 FQNNGV. The CDR3 here is CASSPQAASYNEQFF. In nucleotides, the CDR3 is TGTGCCAGCAGCCCCCAAGCGGCCTCCTACAATGAGCAGTTCTTC.

The chain joins TRBV30 to TRBJ1-2; perhaps TRBD1 as D (5 bases). The CDR3 contains 15 residues. Between the trimmed V and J ends, which lost 0 bases and 6 bases, there was a span of 17 bases. Germline V gene data show CDR1 as GTSNPN and CDR2 as SVGIG (reference sequence). CDR3 amino acids: CAWSVLSGTKNGYTF. The CDR3 coding sequence is TGTGCCTGGAGTGTCCTATCCGGGACCAAAAATGGCTACACCTTC.

In this sample, this clone turned up a few times. This chain connects TRBV9 to TRBJ1-5; the D gene is possibly TRBD1 (5 bases). The CDR3 contains 16 residues. Germline V lookup: CDR1 SGDLS, CDR2 YYNGEE. V was trimmed by 0 bases and J by 2 bases, leaving 12 bases between them. CDR3 bases: TGTGCCAGCAGCGTAGAAGGAGGGGAGCGCAATCAGCCCCAGCATTTT. It yields the protein CASSVEGGERNQPQHF.